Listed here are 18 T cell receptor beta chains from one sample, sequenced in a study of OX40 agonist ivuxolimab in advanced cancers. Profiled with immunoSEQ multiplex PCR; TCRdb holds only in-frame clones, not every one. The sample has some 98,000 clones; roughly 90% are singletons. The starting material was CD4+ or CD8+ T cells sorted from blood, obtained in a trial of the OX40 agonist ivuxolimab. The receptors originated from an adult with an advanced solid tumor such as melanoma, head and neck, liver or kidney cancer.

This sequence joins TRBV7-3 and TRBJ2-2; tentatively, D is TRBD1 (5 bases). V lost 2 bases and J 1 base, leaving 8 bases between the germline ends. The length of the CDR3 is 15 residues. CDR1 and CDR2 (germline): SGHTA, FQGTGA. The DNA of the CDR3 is TGTGCCAGCAGCTTAGCAGGGAAGAACACCGGGGAGCTGTTTTTT. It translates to CASSLAGKNTGELFF.

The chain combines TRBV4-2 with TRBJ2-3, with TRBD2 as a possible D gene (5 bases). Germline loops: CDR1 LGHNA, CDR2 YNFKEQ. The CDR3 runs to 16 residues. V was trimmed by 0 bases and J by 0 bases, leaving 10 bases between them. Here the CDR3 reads CASSQDLRTSTDTQYF. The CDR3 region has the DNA TGTGCCAGCAGCCAAGATCTACGGACTAGCACAGATACGCAGTATTTT.

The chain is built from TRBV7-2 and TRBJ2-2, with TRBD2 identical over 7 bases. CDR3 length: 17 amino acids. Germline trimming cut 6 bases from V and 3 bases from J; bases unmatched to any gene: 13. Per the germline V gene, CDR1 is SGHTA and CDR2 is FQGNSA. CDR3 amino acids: CASRKKGQGGDTGELFF. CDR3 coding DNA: TGTGCCAGCAGGAAAAAGGGGCAGGGAGGGGACACCGGGGAGCTGTTTTTT.

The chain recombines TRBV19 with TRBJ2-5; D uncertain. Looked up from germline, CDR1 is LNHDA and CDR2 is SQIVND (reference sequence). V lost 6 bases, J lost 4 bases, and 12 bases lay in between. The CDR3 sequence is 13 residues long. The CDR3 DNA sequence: TGTGCCAGTAGCCCCCCGGGCCTAGAGACCCAGTACTTC. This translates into CASSPPGLETQYF.

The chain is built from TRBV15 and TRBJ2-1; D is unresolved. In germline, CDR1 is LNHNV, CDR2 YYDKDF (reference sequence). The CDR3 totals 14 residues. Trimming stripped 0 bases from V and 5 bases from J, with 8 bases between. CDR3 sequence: CATSRDYSNNEQFF. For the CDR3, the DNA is TGTGCCACCAGCAGAGATTACAGTAACAATGAGCAGTTCTTC.

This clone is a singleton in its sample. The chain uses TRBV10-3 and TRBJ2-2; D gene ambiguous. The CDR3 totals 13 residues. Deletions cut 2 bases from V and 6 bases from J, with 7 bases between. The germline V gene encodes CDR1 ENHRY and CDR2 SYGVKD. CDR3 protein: CAISEVAAGELFF. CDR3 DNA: TGTGCCATCAGTGAGGTCGCGGCCGGGGAGCTGTTTTTT.

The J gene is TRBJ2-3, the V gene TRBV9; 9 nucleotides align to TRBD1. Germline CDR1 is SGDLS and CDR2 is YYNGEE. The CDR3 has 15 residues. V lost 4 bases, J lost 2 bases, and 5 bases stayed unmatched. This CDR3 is CASSLGQGFTDTQYF. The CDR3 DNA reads TGTGCCAGCAGCTTAGGACAGGGGTTCACAGATACGCAGTATTTT. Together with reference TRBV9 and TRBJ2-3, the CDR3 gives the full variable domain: DSGVTQTPKHLITATGQRVTLRCSPRSGDLSVYWYQQSLDQGLQFLIQYYNGEERAKGNILERFSAQQFPDLHSELNLSSLELGDSALYFCASSLGQGFTDTQYFGPGTRLTVL.

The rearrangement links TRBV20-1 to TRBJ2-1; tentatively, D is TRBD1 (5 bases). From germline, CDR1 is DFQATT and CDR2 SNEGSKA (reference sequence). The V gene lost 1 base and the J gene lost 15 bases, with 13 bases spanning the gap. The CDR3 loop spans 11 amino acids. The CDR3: CSARGEGRGFF. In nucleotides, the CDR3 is TGCAGTGCTAGAGGGGAAGGTAGGGGGTTCTTC.

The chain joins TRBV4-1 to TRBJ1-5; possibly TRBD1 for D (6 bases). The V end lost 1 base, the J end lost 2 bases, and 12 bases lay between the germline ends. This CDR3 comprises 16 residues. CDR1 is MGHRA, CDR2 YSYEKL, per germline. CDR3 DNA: TGCGCCAGCAGCCAAGGCCGGGACACCGGCAATCAGCCCCAGCATTTT. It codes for CASSQGRDTGNQPQHF.

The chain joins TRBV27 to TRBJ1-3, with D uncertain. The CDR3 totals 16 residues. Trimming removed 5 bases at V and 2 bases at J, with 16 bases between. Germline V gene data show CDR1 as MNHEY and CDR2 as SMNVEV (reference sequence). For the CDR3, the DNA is TGTGCCAGCAGTCCCACAACAGTCTTGGCTGGAAACACCATATATTTT. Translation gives CASSPTTVLAGNTIYF.

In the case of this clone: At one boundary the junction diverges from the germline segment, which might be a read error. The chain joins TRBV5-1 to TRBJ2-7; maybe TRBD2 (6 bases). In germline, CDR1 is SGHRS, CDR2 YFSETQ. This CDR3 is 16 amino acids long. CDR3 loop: CASSSQDGGALRGRTF. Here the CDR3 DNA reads TGCGCCAGCAGCTCCCAGGACGGAGGGGCCCTCCGGGGAAGGACCTTC.

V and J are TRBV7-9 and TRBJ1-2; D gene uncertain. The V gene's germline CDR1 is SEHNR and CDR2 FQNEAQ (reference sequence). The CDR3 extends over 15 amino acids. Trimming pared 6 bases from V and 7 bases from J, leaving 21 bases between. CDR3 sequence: CASSPGRGTATGYTF. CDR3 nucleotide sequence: TGTGCCAGCAGTCCCGGGCGGGGAACAGCGACTGGCTACACCTTC.

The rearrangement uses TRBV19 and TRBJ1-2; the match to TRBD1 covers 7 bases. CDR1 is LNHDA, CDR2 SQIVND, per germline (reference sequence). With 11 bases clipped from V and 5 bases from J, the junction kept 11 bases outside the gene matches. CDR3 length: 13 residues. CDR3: CACEDRVGYGYTF. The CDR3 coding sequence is TGTGCCTGTGAAGACAGGGTCGGGTATGGCTACACCTTC.

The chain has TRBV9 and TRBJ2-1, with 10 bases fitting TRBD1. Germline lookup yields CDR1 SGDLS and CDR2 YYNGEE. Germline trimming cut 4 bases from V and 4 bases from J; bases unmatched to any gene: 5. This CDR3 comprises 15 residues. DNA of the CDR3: TGTGCCAGCAGCTTGAGGGACAGGGGTTACAATGAGCAGTTCTTC. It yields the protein CASSLRDRGYNEQFF.

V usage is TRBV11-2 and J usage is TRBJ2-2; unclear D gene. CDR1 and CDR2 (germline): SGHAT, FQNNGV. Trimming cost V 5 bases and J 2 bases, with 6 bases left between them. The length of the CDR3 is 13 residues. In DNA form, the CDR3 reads TGTGCCAGCAGCCCCCCAAACACCGGGGAGCTGTTTTTT. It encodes CASSPPNTGELFF.

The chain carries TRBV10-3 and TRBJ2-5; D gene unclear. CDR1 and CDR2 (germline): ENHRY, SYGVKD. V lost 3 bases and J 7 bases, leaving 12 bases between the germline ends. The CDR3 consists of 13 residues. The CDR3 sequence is CAISDQGIGTQYF. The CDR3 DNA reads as TGTGCCATCAGTGACCAAGGGATAGGGACCCAGTACTTC.

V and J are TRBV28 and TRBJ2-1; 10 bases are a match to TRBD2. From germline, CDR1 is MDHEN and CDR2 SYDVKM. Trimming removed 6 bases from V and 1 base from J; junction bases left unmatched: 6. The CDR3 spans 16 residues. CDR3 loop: CASSRLAGGSYNEQFF. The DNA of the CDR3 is TGTGCCAGCAGCCGATTAGCGGGAGGTTCCTACAATGAGCAGTTCTTC. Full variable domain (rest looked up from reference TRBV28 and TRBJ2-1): DVKVTQSSRYLVKRTGEKVFLECVQDMDHENMFWYRQDPGLGLRLIYFSYDVKMKEKGDIPEGYSVSREKKERFSLILESASTNQTSMYLCASSRLAGGSYNEQFFGPGTRLTVL.

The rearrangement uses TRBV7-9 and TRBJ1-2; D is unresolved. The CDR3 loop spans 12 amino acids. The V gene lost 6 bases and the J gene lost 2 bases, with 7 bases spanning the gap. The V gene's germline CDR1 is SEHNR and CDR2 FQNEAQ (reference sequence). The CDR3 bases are TGTGCCAGCAGTAGGGAAAACTATGGCTACACCTTC. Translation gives CASSRENYGYTF.